The 19 T cell receptor beta chains below come from one sample, sequenced in a study of T cells in localized non-small cell lung cancer. Assay: immunoSEQ multiplex PCR; the TCRdb copy retains only in-frame clones and omits some. This table holds 15,000 to 20,000 clones, 85% to 90% found once. Here the sequenced sample was peripheral blood mononuclear cells, taken before any cancer treatment. The receptors derive from a woman aged 40 to 75 with stage III lung adenocarcinoma.

The chain combines TRBV5-4 with TRBJ2-7; D gene uncertain. The CDR3 is 12 amino acids. Germline-derived CDR1 and CDR2 are SGHNT and YYREEE (reference sequence). Trimming took 2 bases from V and 5 from J, leaving 8 bases between them. The DNA of the CDR3 is TGTGCCAGCAGCTTCCAGACGGACGAGCAGTACTTC. It specifies CASSFQTDEQYF.

This chain uses TRBV27 with TRBJ1-1; D is uncertain. CDR3 length: 14 residues. V was shortened by 3 bases and J by 0 bases, with 8 bases between the two germline ends. Germline assignment: CDR1 MNHEY and CDR2 SMNVEV (reference sequence). The CDR3 protein is CASSLGGMNTEAFF. The CDR3 bases are TGTGCCAGCAGTTTGGGCGGAATGAACACTGAAGCTTTCTTT.

V is TRBV29-1 and J is TRBJ1-5; D call uncertain. Germline V gene sequence: CDR1 SQVTM, CDR2 ANQGSEA. V was clipped by 4 bases and J by 5 bases, with 12 bases between them. This CDR3 contains 13 residues. The CDR3 spells CSVVIAIDQPQHF. The CDR3 nucleotides are TGCAGCGTTGTTATCGCCATTGATCAGCCCCAGCATTTT.

J is TRBJ2-7 and V is TRBV2; 8 positions agree with TRBD1. J was trimmed by 0 bases and V by 4 bases; bases with no gene match: 5. CDR3 length equals 15 residues. Germline CDR1 is SNHLY and CDR2 is FYNNEI. The CDR3 region is CASSGRTGTSYEQYF. The DNA for the CDR3 is TGTGCCAGCAGTGGGAGGACAGGGACCTCCTACGAGCAGTACTTC.

A few counts support this clone. This chain links TRBV6-5 with TRBJ2-7; tentatively, D is TRBD1 (6 bases). CDR1 MNHEY and CDR2 SVGAGI come from the germline V gene. V lost 4 bases and J 3 bases, leaving 13 bases between the germline ends. The length of the CDR3 is 14 residues. The CDR3 sequence: CASSSGQPLYEQYF. CDR3 sequence (DNA): TGTGCCAGCAGTTCCGGACAGCCCCTCTACGAGCAGTACTTC.

The chain combines TRBV11-2 with TRBJ2-1; D may be TRBD1 or TRBD2 (5 bases each). The CDR3 consists of 14 residues. Germline loops: CDR1 SGHAT, CDR2 FQNNGV. V was shortened by 1 base and J by 5 bases, with 9 bases between the two germline ends. The CDR3 nucleotides read TGTGCCAGCAGCTTAGGGGGGTTCGACAATGAGCAGTTCTTC. This codes for CASSLGGFDNEQFF.

This chain joins TRBV15 and TRBJ1-5, with TRBD1 as a possible D gene (6 bases). V was cut by 8 bases and J by 7 bases, with 18 bases left in between. The CDR3 spans 14 residues. Per germline, CDR1 LNHNV and CDR2 YYDKDF (reference sequence). As DNA, the CDR3 is TGTGCCACCGAAGGGCCCAGGGGAGCGCAGCCCCAGCATTTT. Protein: CATEGPRGAQPQHF.

CDR3 residues: CASSEADYGYTF. CDR3 nucleotides: TGTGCCAGCAGTGAAGCGGACTATGGCTACACCTTC. This sequence joins TRBV6-1 and TRBJ1-2; D is uncertain. CDR3 size: 12 residues. Trimming took 0 bases from V and 3 from J, leaving 2 bases between them. Germline lookup yields CDR1 MNHNS and CDR2 SASEGT.

Note on this clone: The same CDR3 also results from other DNA sequences found in this sample. V is TRBV29-1 and J is TRBJ2-6; the D is unclear. This CDR3 region has 12 residues. Germline loops: CDR1 SQVTM, CDR2 ANQGSEA. V lost 4 bases to trimming and J lost 3 bases, with 4 bases between them. The CDR3 is CSVVSGANVLTF. As DNA, the CDR3 is TGCAGCGTTGTCAGTGGGGCCAACGTCCTGACTTTC.

The chain has TRBV6-5 and TRBJ1-6; perhaps TRBD1 as D (6 bases). Deletions cut 11 bases from V and 7 bases from J, with 18 bases between. Germline values: CDR1 MNHEY, CDR2 SVGAGI. The CDR3 runs to 14 residues. The CDR3 spells CASSRRDTNSPLHF. The CDR3 coding sequence is TGTGCCTCCTCACGCCGGGACACCAATTCACCCCTCCACTTT.

Points on this clone: One end of the junction varies from germline; a read error may be responsible. The V and J genes are TRBV4-1 and TRBJ2-7; D ambiguous. The V gene's germline CDR1 is MGHRA and CDR2 YSYEKL. The CDR3 has 15 residues. CDR3 DNA sequence: TGCGCCAGCGGCCAAGGGTTCTGGGATTCCTACGAGCAGTACTTC. Translating it yields CASGQGFWDSYEQYF.

V is TRBV29-1 and J is TRBJ1-1, with D uncertain. Trimming pared 3 bases from V and 3 bases from J, leaving 11 bases between. The V gene's germline CDR1 is SQVTM and CDR2 ANQGSEA. The CDR3 is 13 residues long. CDR3 sequence reads: CSVDIYGYTEAFF. CDR3 DNA sequence: TGCAGCGTTGATATCTACGGATACACTGAAGCTTTCTTT.

In this sample, this clone turned up once. The J gene is TRBJ2-5, the V gene TRBV2; tentatively, D is TRBD2 (5 bases). This CDR3 comprises 10 residues. The V and J ends lost 8 bases and 7 bases respectively, with 8 bases between them. Per the germline V gene, CDR1 is SNHLY and CDR2 is FYNNEI. The CDR3, as DNA: TGTGCCAGCGCGGAGGCGACCCAGTACTTC. Encoded protein: CASAEATQYF.

The chain carries TRBV19 and TRBJ1-1; D unclear. The length of the CDR3 is 16 residues. Trimming pared 10 bases from V and 1 base from J, leaving 22 bases between. In germline, CDR1 is LNHDA, CDR2 SQIVND (reference sequence). The CDR3 loop is CATRGRWVDSNTEAFF. CDR3 DNA: TGTGCCACCCGCGGACGTTGGGTGGATTCGAACACTGAAGCTTTCTTT. Complete variable domain (other parts from reference TRBV19 and TRBJ1-1): DGGITQSPKYLFRKEGQNVTLSCEQNLNHDAMYWYRQDPGQGLRLIYYSQIVNDFQKGDIAEGYSVSREKKESFPLTVTSAQKNPTAFYLCATRGRWVDSNTEAFFGQGTRLTVV.

This clone was found a few times. The chain is built from TRBV11-2 and TRBJ1-1; D is unresolved. This CDR3 has 13 residues. Germline CDR1 and CDR2: SGHAT and FQNNGV. V lost 3 bases, J lost 0 bases, and 5 bases lay in between. The CDR3 DNA reads as TGTGCCAGCAGCTTTTCCTTGAACACTGAAGCTTTCTTT. It codes for CASSFSLNTEAFF.

This chain connects TRBV14 to TRBJ1-1; D unclear. Per the germline V gene, CDR1 is SGHDN and CDR2 is FVKESK. The CDR3 is 13 amino acids. Trimming took off 4 bases at V and 5 bases at J, with 11 bases between the two ends. CDR3 sequence reads: CASSPLRGTEAFF. The CDR3 nucleotides are TGTGCCAGCAGCCCCCTCCGAGGGACTGAAGCTTTCTTT.

This clone showed up just a few times. V usage is TRBV5-1 and J usage is TRBJ2-1; 8 bases match TRBD2. Germline V lookup: CDR1 SGHRS, CDR2 YFSETQ. The V and J ends lost 6 bases and 0 bases, in that order; junction bases with no gene match: 8. The CDR3 runs 16 residues. The CDR3 here is CASTAGGGSSYNEQFF. The CDR3 DNA reads TGCGCCAGCACCGCAGGCGGGGGGAGCTCCTACAATGAGCAGTTCTTC.

The J gene is TRBJ2-5, the V gene TRBV5-1; no clear D gene. Trimming took off 0 bases at V and 1 base at J, with 10 bases between the two ends. The CDR3 length is 15 residues. The germline V gene has CDR1 SGHRS and CDR2 YFSETQ. The CDR3 sequence: CASSLVSRPQETQYF. The CDR3 nucleotides are TGCGCCAGCAGCTTGGTGTCAAGGCCCCAAGAGACCCAGTACTTC.

V usage is TRBV2 and J usage is TRBJ2-4; D is uncertain. The CDR3 contains 13 residues. The V gene's germline CDR1 is SNHLY and CDR2 FYNNEI. V was pared by 3 bases and J by 0 bases, with 3 bases between. CDR3 DNA sequence: TGTGCCAGCAGTGATCTAGCCAAAAACATTCAGTACTTC. This codes for CASSDLAKNIQYF.